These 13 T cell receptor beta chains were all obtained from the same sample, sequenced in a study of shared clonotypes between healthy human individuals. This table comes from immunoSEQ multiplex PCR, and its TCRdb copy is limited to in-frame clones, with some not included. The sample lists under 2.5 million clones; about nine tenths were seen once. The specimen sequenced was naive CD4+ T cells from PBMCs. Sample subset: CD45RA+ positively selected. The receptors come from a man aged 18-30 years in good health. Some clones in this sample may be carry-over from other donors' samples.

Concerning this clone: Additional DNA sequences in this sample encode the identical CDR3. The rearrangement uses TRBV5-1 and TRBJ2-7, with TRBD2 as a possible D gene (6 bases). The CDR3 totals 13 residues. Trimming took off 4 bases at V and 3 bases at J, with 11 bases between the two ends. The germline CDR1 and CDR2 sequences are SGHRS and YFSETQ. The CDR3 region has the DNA TGCGCCAGCAGCCTTGGGACTTACTACGAGCAGTACTTC. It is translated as CASSLGTYYEQYF.

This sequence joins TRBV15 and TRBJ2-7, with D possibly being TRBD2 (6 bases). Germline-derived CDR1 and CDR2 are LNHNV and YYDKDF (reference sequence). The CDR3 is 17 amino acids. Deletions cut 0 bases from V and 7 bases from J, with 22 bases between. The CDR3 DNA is TGTGCCACCAGCAGAGAGTTGGCAGGGAGCTTCGCGGGGGAGCAGTACTTC. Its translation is CATSRELAGSFAGEQYF.

The CDR3 coding sequence is TGTGCCAGTAGTAGATCCTTAAACTACGAGCAGTACTTC. It specifies CASSRSLNYEQYF. The chain uses TRBV19 and TRBJ2-7; no clear D gene. Trimming removed 4 bases at V and 3 bases at J, with 10 bases between. The germline V gene encodes CDR1 LNHDA and CDR2 SQIVND (reference sequence). The CDR3 is 13 amino acids. Full variable domain (outside the CDR3, taken from reference TRBV19 and TRBJ2-7): DGGITQSPKYLFRKEGQNVTLSCEQNLNHDAMYWYRQDPGQGLRLIYYSQIVNDFQKGDIAEGYSVSREKKESFPLTVTSAQKNPTAFYLCASSRSLNYEQYFGPGTRLTVT.

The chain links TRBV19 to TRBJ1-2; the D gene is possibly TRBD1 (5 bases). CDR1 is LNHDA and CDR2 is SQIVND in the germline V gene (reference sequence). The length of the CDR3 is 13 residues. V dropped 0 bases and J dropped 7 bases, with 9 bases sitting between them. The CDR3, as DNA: TGTGCCAGTAGTATAGATCTTGGGACTGGCTACACCTTC. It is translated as CASSIDLGTGYTF.

CDR3 region: CASSDSFSGNTIYF. CDR3 nucleotide sequence: TGTGCCAGCTCCGACAGTTTCTCTGGAAACACCATATATTTT. The chain combines TRBV18 with TRBJ1-3; TRBD1 might be the D (5 bases). The CDR3 has 14 residues. Germline assignment: CDR1 KGHSH and CDR2 LQKENI. Trimming left V 6 bases short and J 0 bases short, with 9 bases between. Combining the CDR3 with reference TRBV18 and TRBJ1-3 gives the whole variable domain NAGVMQNPRHLVRRRGQEARLRCSPMKGHSHVYWYRQLPEEGLKFMVYLQKENIIDESGMPKERFSAEFPKEGPSILRIQQVVRGDSAAYFCASSDSFSGNTIYFGEGSWLTVV.

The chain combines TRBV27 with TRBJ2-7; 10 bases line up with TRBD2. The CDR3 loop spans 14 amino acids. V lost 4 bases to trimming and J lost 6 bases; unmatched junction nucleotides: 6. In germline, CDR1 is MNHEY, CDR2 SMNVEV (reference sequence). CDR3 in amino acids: CASSSPSGRVEQYF. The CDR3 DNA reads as TGTGCCAGCAGTTCCCCCAGCGGGAGGGTCGAGCAGTACTTC.

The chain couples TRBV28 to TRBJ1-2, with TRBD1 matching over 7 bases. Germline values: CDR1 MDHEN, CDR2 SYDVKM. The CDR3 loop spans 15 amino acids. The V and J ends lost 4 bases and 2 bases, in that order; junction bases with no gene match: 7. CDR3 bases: TGTGCCAGCAGTTCGAGGGACAGACGAAACTATGGCTACACCTTC. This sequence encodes CASSSRDRRNYGYTF.

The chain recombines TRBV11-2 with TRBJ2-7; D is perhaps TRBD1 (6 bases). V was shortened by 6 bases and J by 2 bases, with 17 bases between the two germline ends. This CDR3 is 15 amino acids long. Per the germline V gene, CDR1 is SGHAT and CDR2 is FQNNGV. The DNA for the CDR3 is TGTGCCAGCAGAACGGTCAGGGGATCGGCCTACGAGCAGTACTTC. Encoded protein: CASRTVRGSAYEQYF.

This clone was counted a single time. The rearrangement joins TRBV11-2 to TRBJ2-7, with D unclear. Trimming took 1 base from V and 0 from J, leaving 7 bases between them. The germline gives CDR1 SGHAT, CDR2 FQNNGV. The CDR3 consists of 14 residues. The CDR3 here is CASSLVASSYEQYF. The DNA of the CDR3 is TGTGCCAGCAGCTTAGTGGCCAGCTCCTACGAGCAGTACTTC.

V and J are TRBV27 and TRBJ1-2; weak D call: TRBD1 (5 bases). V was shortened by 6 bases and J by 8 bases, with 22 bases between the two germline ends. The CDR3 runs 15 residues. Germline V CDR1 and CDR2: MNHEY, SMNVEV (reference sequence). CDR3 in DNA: TGTGCCAGCAGAATCGGGGGGTGGCTGGACGGAGGCTACACCTTC. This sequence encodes CASRIGGWLDGGYTF.

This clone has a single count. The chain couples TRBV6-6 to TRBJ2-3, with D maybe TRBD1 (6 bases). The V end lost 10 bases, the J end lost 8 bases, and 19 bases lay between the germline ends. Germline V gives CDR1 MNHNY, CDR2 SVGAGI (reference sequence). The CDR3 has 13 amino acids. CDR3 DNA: TGTGCCACCGGACAGAACCTAGTGGGTACGCAGTATTTT. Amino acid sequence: CATGQNLVGTQYF.

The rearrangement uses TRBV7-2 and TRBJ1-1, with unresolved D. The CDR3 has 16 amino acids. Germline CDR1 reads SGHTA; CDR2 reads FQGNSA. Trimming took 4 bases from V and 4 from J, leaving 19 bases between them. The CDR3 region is CASSSRYPLDGTEAFF. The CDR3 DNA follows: TGTGCCAGCAGCTCACGATATCCCCTGGATGGCACTGAAGCTTTCTTT.

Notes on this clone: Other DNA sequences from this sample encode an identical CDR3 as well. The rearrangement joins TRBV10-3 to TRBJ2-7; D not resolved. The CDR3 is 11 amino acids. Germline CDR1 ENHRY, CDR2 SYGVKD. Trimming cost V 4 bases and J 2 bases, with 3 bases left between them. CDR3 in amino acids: CAISGTYEQYF. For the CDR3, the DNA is TGTGCCATCAGTGGGACCTACGAGCAGTACTTC.